This TCR beta chain was profiled in a study of spatial heterogeneity in lung cancer. This sample's time point: blood at routine non-recurrence follow-up after resection. TCRdb recomputed calls from the 5' RACE reads with MiXCR, one row per CDR3 protein. The data hold approximately 100,000 distinct CDR3 sequences, with 15% to 20% observed a single time. This clonotype was detected a few times. V was cut by 8 bases and J by 3 bases, with 19 bases left in between. This CDR3 is 15 amino acids long. Germline CDR1 reads SGDLS; CDR2 reads YYNGEE. Here the sequenced sample was PBMCs, taken at follow-up. The source is a male donor with early-stage non-small cell lung cancer. The chain is built from TRBV9 and TRBJ2-3; D is possibly TRBD2 (5 bases). The DNA for the CDR3 is TGTGCCAGTGGAACTCGGGGAACGGCGACAGATACGCAGTATTTT. Protein product: CASGTRGTATDTQYF.